The clone carrying this T cell receptor (beta chain) was recorded many times. This sample was taken from a study of regulatory T cells in long-lasting Graves disease. Time point: newly diagnosed GD, antithyroid drugs for less than 3 months. The TCR library was prepared using RNA isolated from PBMCs. Per germline, CDR1 SGHTA and CDR2 FQGTGA. With 6 bases clipped from V and 0 bases from J, the junction kept 18 bases outside the gene matches. This CDR3 region has 19 residues. CDR3-region Arm-PCR and iRepertoire HTBI primers produced the TCR beta libraries. Using its own MiXCR run on the multiplex PCR reads, TCRdb lists one record per CDR3 protein. There are 350,000 to 450,000 distinct CDR3 sequences in the sample; approximately 15% occur only once, and 7.8% lies in the top ten. These data were also reused for a study on T cells in Graves' hyperthyroidism and ophthalmopathy.

The receptor was derived from a middle-aged woman with Graves disease. J is TRBJ2-3 and V is TRBV7-3, with TRBD1 identical over 7 bases. The sample in question was peripheral blood mononuclear cells (PBMCs), obtained at new diagnosis, from a patient treated with antithyroid drugs. For the CDR3, the DNA is TGTGCCAGCAGGTTACCCCACTGGGACAGCAACCCTAGCACAGATACGCAGTATTTT. Its translation is CASRLPHWDSNPSTDTQYF.